This entry lists 25 T cell receptor beta chains sequenced from one sample in a study of blood T cell repertoires in COVID-19. TCRdb's table, derived via immunoSEQ multiplex PCR, lists solely in-frame clones and lacks some. The data show fewer than 200,000 clones, 60% to 80% seen once. Specimen: peripheral blood. Receptor source: a woman in her seventies with acute or convalescent COVID-19.

The gene calls are TRBV2 and TRBJ2-7; the match to TRBD1 covers 8 bases. Looked up from germline, CDR1 is SNHLY and CDR2 is FYNNEI. The CDR3 covers 15 residues. Losses at the gene ends were 7 bases for V and 3 bases for J; bases not matched to a gene: 11. In DNA form, the CDR3 reads TGTGCCAGCAATCAGGTGGGGACAGGATTCTACGAGCAGTACTTC. Protein sequence: CASNQVGTGFYEQYF.

V usage is TRBV7-2 and J usage is TRBJ2-1, with 8 nucleotides matching TRBD2. Germline CDR1 SGHTA, CDR2 FQGNSA. There are 14 residues in the CDR3. Trimming took 5 bases from V and 6 from J; bases not matched to a gene: 6. As DNA, the CDR3 is TGTGCCAGCAGCGCTGGGACTAGTTTCAATGAGCAGTTCTTC. This codes for CASSAGTSFNEQFF.

The J gene is TRBJ2-4, the V gene TRBV4-2; tentatively, D is TRBD1 (6 bases). CDR1 is LGHNA, CDR2 YNFKEQ, per germline. The CDR3 spans 19 residues. Trimming shortened V by 4 bases and J by 5 bases, and 27 bases separated the two germline ends. In DNA form, the CDR3 reads TGTGCCAGCAGCCCAGAACCGGGACACCTGGGGGATTCAGAAAACATTCAGTACTTC. Amino acid sequence: CASSPEPGHLGDSENIQYF.

This clone was detected a few times. The chain joins TRBV3-1 (or the pseudogene TRBV3-2) to TRBJ1-2; the D is unclear. CDR1 LGHDT and CDR2 YNNKEL come from the germline V gene (reference sequence). CDR3 length equals 14 residues. V was shortened by 1 base and J by 2 bases, with 8 bases between the two germline ends. CDR3 sequence (DNA): TGTGCCAGCAGCCAAGGTCCAGCGAACTATGGCTACACCTTC. The encoded protein is CASSQGPANYGYTF.

This clone was found a few times. This chain uses TRBV27 with TRBJ1-2, with 7 bases identical to TRBD1. Germline CDR1 MNHEY, CDR2 SMNVEV (reference sequence). J was trimmed by 8 bases and V by 5 bases; bases with no gene match: 5. This CDR3 region has 12 residues. CDR3 residues: CASSPRTGGYTF. CDR3 nucleotides: TGTGCCAGCAGTCCTCGGACAGGAGGCTACACCTTC.

CDR3 sequence reads: CASSDSLSATNEKLFF. CDR3 bases: TGTGCCAGCTCCGACAGCTTATCAGCAACTAATGAAAAACTGTTTTTT. The V and J genes are TRBV2 and TRBJ1-4, with TRBD1 as a possible D gene (5 bases). This CDR3 is built from 16 residues. V was trimmed by 8 bases and J by 0 bases, leaving 16 bases between them. The germline V gene encodes CDR1 SNHLY and CDR2 FYNNEI. Variable domain in full (rest from reference TRBV2 and TRBJ1-4): EPEVTQTPSHQVTQMGQEVILRCVPISNHLYFYWYRQILGQKVEFLVSFYNNEISEKSEIFDDQFSVERPDGSNFTLKIRSTKLEDSAMYFCASSDSLSATNEKLFFGSGTQLSVL.

The chain is built from TRBV7-7 and TRBJ2-1; TRBD2 aligns across 7 bases. Trimming took 5 bases from V and 2 from J; bases not matched to a gene: 6. CDR1 and CDR2 (germline): SSHAT, FNYEAQ (reference sequence). The CDR3 has 15 amino acids. The CDR3 region is CASSPGTTTYNEQFF. CDR3 DNA: TGTGCCAGCAGCCCAGGGACTACAACCTACAATGAGCAGTTCTTC.

The gene calls are TRBV30 and TRBJ1-1; unclear D gene. Germline assignment: CDR1 GTSNPN and CDR2 SVGIG (reference sequence). V was cut by 4 bases and J by 4 bases, with 13 bases left in between. The CDR3 runs to 13 residues. As DNA, the CDR3 is TGTGCCTGGATATCTTTAAGCGGCACTGAAGCTTTCTTT. Amino acid sequence: CAWISLSGTEAFF.

The chain couples TRBV27 to TRBJ1-6; D gene ambiguous. CDR1 MNHEY and CDR2 SMNVEV come from the germline V gene (reference sequence). V was shortened by 2 bases and J by 9 bases, with 14 bases between the two germline ends. The length of the CDR3 is 15 residues. DNA of the CDR3: TGTGCCAGCAGTTTAACGGTTATGAGGAGTTCACCCCTCCACTTT. Protein: CASSLTVMRSSPLHF.

V and J are TRBV28 and TRBJ1-5; D is perhaps TRBD1 (5 bases). Germline V lookup: CDR1 MDHEN, CDR2 SYDVKM. Trimming took off 5 bases at V and 3 bases at J, with 14 bases between the two ends. The CDR3 contains 15 residues. The CDR3 nucleotides are TGTGCCAGCAGTATGGACAAAGTGGCCAATCAGCCCCAGCATTTT. Encoded protein: CASSMDKVANQPQHF.

This sequence joins TRBV10-3 and TRBJ1-5; the D is unclear. Germline CDR1 ENHRY, CDR2 SYGVKD. There are 16 residues in the CDR3. V lost 1 base and J lost 3, with 13 bases in between. CDR3 bases: TGTGCCATCAGTGAGTACTCCGCTGAAGTCAATCAGCCCCAGCATTTT. It specifies CAISEYSAEVNQPQHF.

The gene calls are TRBV20-1 and TRBJ2-5; TRBD1 matches 10 bases. Unmatched junction bases numbered 11, after V lost 3 bases and J lost 10 bases. This CDR3 is built from 14 residues. Germline V lookup: CDR1 DFQATT, CDR2 SNEGSKA (reference sequence). The CDR3 here is CSASEGSGTGDQYF. The CDR3 DNA follows: TGCAGTGCTAGTGAGGGCTCCGGGACAGGGGACCAGTACTTC.

This chain joins TRBV28 and TRBJ1-1; TRBD1 agrees at 9 bases. The CDR3 has 13 amino acids. Germline trimming cut 6 bases from V and 10 bases from J; bases unmatched to any gene: 9. Germline V gives CDR1 MDHEN, CDR2 SYDVKM. CDR3 amino acids: CASSLQGAVGAFF. Here the CDR3 DNA reads TGTGCCAGCAGCCTACAGGGGGCCGTCGGAGCTTTCTTT.

This clone was detected many times. The chain is built from TRBV6-1 and TRBJ1-6; 7 bases match TRBD1. V gave up 0 bases and J gave up 7 bases; unmatched junction bases: 9. CDR1 is MNHNS and CDR2 is SASEGT in the germline V gene. The CDR3 runs 17 residues. CDR3 nucleotide sequence: TGTGCCAGCAGTGAAGCCGTCAGGGGGTTGGGCAATTCACCCCTCCACTTT. It is translated as CASSEAVRGLGNSPLHF.

This clone came up once. V usage is TRBV7-2 and J usage is TRBJ2-3, with TRBD2 matching 8 bases. This CDR3 region has 18 residues. Germline V CDR1 and CDR2: SGHTA, FQGNSA. The V gene end was trimmed by 2 bases and the J gene end by 8 bases; junction bases not matched to a gene: 18. CDR3 in amino acids: CASSLRRPSGSLASTQYF. CDR3 nucleotide sequence: TGTGCCAGCAGCTTAAGACGGCCAAGCGGGAGTTTAGCTAGTACGCAGTATTTT.

CDR3 sequence reads: CASSKPTPSGINEQFF. DNA for the CDR3: TGTGCCAGCAGCAAACCCACCCCCAGCGGGATTAATGAGCAGTTCTTC. The V gene is TRBV6-6, the J gene TRBJ2-1, with 7 bases identical to TRBD2. Germline CDR1 and CDR2: MNHNY and SVGAGI (reference sequence). With V trimmed by 6 bases and J by 7 bases, 15 bases remained unmatched. CDR3 length equals 16 residues.

This clone was seen only once. This rearrangement joins TRBV19 to TRBJ2-3; TRBD1 agrees at 8 bases. The CDR3 spans 17 residues. CDR1 LNHDA and CDR2 SQIVND come from the germline V gene (reference sequence). V was clipped by 9 bases and J by 2 bases; unmatched bases: 16. CDR3 nucleotide sequence: TGTGCCAGCCAAGAGTGGGACAGGCTTGGTTACACAGATACGCAGTATTTT. Its protein is CASQEWDRLGYTDTQYF.

The chain recombines TRBV30 with TRBJ1-5; D is ambiguous. CDR3 length: 13 amino acids. Germline V CDR1 and CDR2: GTSNPN, SVGIG (reference sequence). Trimming shortened V by 5 bases and J by 0 bases, and 8 bases separated the two germline ends. CDR3 region: CAWAESSNQPQHF. In DNA, the CDR3 is TGTGCCTGGGCAGAAAGTAGCAATCAGCCCCAGCATTTT. Together with reference TRBV30 and TRBJ1-5, the CDR3 gives the full variable domain: SQTIHQWPATLVQPVGSPLSLECTVEGTSNPNLYWYRQAAGRGLQLLFYSVGIGQISSEVPQNLSASRPQDRQFILSSKKLLLSDSGFYLCAWAESSNQPQHFGDGTRLSIL.

V and J are TRBV29-1 and TRBJ1-1, with a tentative D call TRBD1 (6 bases). The V end lost 6 bases, the J end lost 0 bases, and 11 bases lay between the germline ends. The length of the CDR3 is 13 residues. CDR1 and CDR2 from the germline V gene are SQVTM and ANQGSEA. CDR3 DNA: TGCAGCGTACACAGGGAATTGAACACTGAAGCTTTCTTT. It specifies CSVHRELNTEAFF.

This chain uses TRBV18 with TRBJ2-7; the match to TRBD1 covers 9 bases. With 5 bases clipped from V and 2 bases from J, the junction kept 4 bases outside the gene matches. From germline, CDR1 is KGHSH and CDR2 LQKENI. The CDR3 spans 14 residues. DNA of the CDR3: TGTGCCAGCTCAATTCGGGACAGGGCCTACGAGCAGTACTTC. It yields the protein CASSIRDRAYEQYF.

A single count supports this clone. The rearrangement uses TRBV6-4 and TRBJ2-2; D is unresolved. Germline CDR1 and CDR2: MRHNA and SNTAGT. The germline V and J ends were trimmed by 7 bases and 1 base, with 10 bases remaining between them. This CDR3 is built from 14 residues. The CDR3 region is CASKTAMNTGELFF. In nucleotides, the CDR3 is TGTGCCAGCAAGACTGCCATGAACACCGGGGAGCTGTTTTTT.

This clone has a handful of counts. The chain links TRBV5-6 to TRBJ1-2, with a weak D call TRBD1 (5 bases). V was shortened by 2 bases and J by 8 bases, with 22 bases between the two germline ends. Germline V gene data show CDR1 as SGHDT and CDR2 as YYEEEE. The CDR3 is 16 amino acids. The CDR3 DNA reads TGTGCCAGCAGCTTCCGAGCGAGAGCCCTGCGGGGCGGCTACACCTTC. It yields the protein CASSFRARALRGGYTF.

The rearrangement joins TRBV3-1 (or the pseudogene TRBV3-2) to TRBJ2-5; 10 bases align to TRBD2. V shed 4 bases, J shed 3 bases, and the junction held 14 bases outside the gene matches. From germline, CDR1 is LGHDT and CDR2 YNNKEL (reference sequence). The CDR3 is 18 residues long. This CDR3 is CASSPRRSAGGLKETQYF. For the CDR3, the DNA is TGTGCCAGCAGCCCCCGAAGGTCAGCGGGAGGGCTCAAAGAGACCCAGTACTTC.

On this clone: Germline and junction disagree at one end, which may indicate a read error. The chain employs TRBV6-5 and TRBJ2-2, with D uncertain. The germline V gene encodes CDR1 MNHEY and CDR2 SVGAGI. The CDR3 has 13 residues. The CDR3 spells CATSRLNAGELFF. In DNA, the CDR3 is TGTGCCACGTCGCGGCTGAACGCCGGGGAGCTGTTTTTT.

The chain is built from TRBV19 and TRBJ2-1; 9 nucleotides match TRBD2. This CDR3 is 15 amino acids long. Germline CDR1 is LNHDA and CDR2 is SQIVND (reference sequence). J gave up 5 bases and V 3 bases, and 5 bases lay outside the gene matches. This CDR3 reads CASSISPSGDNEQFF. Here the CDR3 DNA reads TGTGCCAGTAGTATCTCGCCTAGCGGGGACAATGAGCAGTTCTTC.